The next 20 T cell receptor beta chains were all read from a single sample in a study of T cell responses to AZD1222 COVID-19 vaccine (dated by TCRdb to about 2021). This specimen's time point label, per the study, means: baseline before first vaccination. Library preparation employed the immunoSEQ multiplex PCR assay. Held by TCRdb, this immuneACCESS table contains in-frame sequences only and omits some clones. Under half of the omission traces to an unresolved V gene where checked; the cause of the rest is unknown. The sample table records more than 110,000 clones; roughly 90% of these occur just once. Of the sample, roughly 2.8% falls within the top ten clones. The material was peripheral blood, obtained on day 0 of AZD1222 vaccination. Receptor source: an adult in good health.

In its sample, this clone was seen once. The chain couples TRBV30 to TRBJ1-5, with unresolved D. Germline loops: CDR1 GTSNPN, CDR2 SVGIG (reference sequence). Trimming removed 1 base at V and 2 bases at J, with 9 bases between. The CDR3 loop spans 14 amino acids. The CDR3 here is CAWSEGFGNQPQHF. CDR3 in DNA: TGTGCCTGGAGTGAAGGGTTCGGCAATCAGCCCCAGCATTTT.

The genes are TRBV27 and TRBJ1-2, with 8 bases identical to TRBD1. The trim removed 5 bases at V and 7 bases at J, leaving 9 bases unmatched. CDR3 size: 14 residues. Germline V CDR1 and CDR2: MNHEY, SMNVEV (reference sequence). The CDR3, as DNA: TGTGCCAGCAGTCAACACCAGGGGGCGGCTGGCTACACCTTC. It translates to CASSQHQGAAGYTF.

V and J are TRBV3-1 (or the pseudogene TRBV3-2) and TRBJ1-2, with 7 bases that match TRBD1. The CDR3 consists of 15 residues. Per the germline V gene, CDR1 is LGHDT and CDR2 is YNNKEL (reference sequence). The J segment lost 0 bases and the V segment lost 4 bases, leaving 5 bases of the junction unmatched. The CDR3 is CASSPRDRSNYGYTF. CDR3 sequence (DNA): TGTGCCAGCAGCCCCCGGGACAGATCTAACTATGGCTACACCTTC.

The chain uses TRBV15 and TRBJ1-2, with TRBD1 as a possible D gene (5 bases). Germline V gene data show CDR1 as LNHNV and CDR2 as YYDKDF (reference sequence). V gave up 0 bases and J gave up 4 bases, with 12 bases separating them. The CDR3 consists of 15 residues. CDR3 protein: CATSRDLQGGYGYTF. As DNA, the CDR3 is TGTGCCACCAGCAGAGATCTGCAGGGCGGCTATGGCTACACCTTC.

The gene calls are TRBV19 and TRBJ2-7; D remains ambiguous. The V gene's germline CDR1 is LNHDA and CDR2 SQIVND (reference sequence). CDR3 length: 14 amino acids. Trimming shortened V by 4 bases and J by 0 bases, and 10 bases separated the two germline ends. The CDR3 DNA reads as TGTGCCAGTAGTAAAGACCCATCCTCCTACGAGCAGTACTTC. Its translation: CASSKDPSSYEQYF.

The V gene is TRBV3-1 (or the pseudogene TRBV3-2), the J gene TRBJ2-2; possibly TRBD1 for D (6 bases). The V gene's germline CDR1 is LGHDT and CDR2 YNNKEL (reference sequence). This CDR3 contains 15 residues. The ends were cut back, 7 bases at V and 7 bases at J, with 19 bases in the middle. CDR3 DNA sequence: TGTGCCAGCACCGGGACACTGGTTGCAGGCGGGGAGCTGTTTTTT. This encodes CASTGTLVAGGELFF.

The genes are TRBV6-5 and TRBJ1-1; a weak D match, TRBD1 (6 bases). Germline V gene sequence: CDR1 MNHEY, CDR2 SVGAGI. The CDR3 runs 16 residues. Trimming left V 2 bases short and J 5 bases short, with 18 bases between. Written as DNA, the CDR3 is TGTGCCAGCAGTTACACCCACAGGGCTTTGGGGACTGAAGCTTTCTTT. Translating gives CASSYTHRALGTEAFF.

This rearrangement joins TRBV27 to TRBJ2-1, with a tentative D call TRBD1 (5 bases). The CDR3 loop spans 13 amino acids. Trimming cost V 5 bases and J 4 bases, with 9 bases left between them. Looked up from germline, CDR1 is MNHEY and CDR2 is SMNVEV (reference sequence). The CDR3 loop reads CASSVQGYNEQFF. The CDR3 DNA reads TGTGCCAGCAGTGTCCAGGGATACAATGAGCAGTTCTTC.

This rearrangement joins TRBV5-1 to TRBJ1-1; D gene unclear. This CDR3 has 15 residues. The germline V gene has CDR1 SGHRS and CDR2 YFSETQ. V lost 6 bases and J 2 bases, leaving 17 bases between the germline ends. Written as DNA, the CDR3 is TGCGCCAGCACACAAGGGAGGTGGGGAAACACTGAAGCTTTCTTT. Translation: CASTQGRWGNTEAFF.

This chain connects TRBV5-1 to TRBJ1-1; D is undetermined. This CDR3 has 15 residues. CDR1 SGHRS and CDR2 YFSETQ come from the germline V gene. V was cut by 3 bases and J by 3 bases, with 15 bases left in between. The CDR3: CASSSTDPSDTEAFF. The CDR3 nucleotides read TGCGCCAGCAGCTCTACGGACCCTTCGGACACTGAAGCTTTCTTT.

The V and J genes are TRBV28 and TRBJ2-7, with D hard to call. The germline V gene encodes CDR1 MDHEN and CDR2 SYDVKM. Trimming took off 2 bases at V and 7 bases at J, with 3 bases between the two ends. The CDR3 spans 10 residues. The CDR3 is CASSLGEQYF. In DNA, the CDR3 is TGTGCCAGCAGTTTAGGGGAGCAGTACTTC.

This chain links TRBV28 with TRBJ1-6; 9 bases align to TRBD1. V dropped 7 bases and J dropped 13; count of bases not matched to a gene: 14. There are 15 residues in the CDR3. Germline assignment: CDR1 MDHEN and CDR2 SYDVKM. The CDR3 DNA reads TGTGCCAGCAATCGGGGGGGACAGGGAGGACCCCCCCTCCACTTT. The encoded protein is CASNRGGQGGPPLHF. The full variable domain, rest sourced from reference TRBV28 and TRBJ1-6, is DVKVTQSSRYLVKRTGEKVFLECVQDMDHENMFWYRQDPGLGLRLIYFSYDVKMKEKGDIPEGYSVSREKKERFSLILESASTNQTSMYLCASNRGGQGGPPLHFGNGTRLTVT.

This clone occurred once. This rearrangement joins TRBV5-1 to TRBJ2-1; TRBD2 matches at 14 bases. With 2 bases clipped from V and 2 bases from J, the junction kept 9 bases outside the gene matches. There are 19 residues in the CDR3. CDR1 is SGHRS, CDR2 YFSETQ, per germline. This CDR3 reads CASSLAGTSGSGPYNEQFF. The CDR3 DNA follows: TGCGCCAGCAGCTTAGCCGGGACTAGCGGGAGCGGCCCCTACAATGAGCAGTTCTTC.

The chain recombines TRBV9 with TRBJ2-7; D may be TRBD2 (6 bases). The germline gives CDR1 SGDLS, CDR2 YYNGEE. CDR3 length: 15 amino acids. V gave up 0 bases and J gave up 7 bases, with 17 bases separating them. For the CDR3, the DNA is TGTGCCAGCAGCGTAGAATCGGGGGTTTATGGGGAGCAGTACTTC. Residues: CASSVESGVYGEQYF.

CDR3 DNA sequence: TGTGCCAGCTCAACAGGGGGATCTGGCTACACCTTC. Amino acids: CASSTGGSGYTF. The chain is built from TRBV18 and TRBJ1-2; 8 nucleotides agree with TRBD1. CDR1 and CDR2 (germline): KGHSH, LQKENI. CDR3 size: 12 residues. The trim removed 5 bases at V and 7 bases at J, leaving 3 bases unmatched.

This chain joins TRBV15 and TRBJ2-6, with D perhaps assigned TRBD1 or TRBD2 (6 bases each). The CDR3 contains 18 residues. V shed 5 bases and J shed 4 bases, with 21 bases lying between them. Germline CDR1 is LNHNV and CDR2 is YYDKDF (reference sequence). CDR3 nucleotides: TGTGCCACCAGCGGTCAGGGCCCGGGGGCAGCAGGGGCCAACGTCCTGACTTTC. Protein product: CATSGQGPGAAGANVLTF.

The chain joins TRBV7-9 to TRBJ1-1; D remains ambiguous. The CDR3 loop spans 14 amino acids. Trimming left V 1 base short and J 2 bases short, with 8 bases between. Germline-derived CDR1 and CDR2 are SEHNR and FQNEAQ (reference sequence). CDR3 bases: TGTGCCAGCAGCTTAGTTCCAGCAAACACTGAAGCTTTCTTT. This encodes CASSLVPANTEAFF.

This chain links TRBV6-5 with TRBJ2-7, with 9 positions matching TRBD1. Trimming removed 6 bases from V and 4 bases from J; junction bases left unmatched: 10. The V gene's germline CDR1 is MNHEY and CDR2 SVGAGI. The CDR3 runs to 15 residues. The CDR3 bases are TGTGCCAGCAGAAATGGGGGACAGGGCCTGTACGAGCAGTACTTC. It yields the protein CASRNGGQGLYEQYF.

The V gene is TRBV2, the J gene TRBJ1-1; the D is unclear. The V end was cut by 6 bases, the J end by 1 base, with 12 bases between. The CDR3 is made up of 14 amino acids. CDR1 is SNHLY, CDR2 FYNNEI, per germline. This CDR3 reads CASRIEDQNTEAFF. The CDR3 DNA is TGTGCCAGCAGGATCGAAGATCAGAACACTGAAGCTTTCTTT.

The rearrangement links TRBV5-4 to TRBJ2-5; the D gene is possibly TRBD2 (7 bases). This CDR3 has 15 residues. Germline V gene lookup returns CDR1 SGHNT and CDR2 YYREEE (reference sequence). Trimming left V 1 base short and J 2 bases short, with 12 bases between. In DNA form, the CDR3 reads TGTGCCAGCAGCTTGAACGGGGGGCTTCAAGAGACCCAGTACTTC. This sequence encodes CASSLNGGLQETQYF.